These 23 T cell receptor beta chains were sequenced from one sample in a study of pediatric ulcerative colitis. Sequencing used immunoSEQ multiplex PCR; TCRdb keeps in-frame clones, though not all of them. This table holds over 35,000 clones, 83% found once. Sequenced material: blood. The receptor set was obtained from a girl between 10 and 17 years old with moderate ulcerative colitis.

V is TRBV4-1 and J is TRBJ1-5, with a possible D match to TRBD1 (5 bases). This CDR3 comprises 16 residues. Trimming pared 0 bases from V and 9 bases from J, leaving 18 bases between. Germline-derived CDR1 and CDR2 are MGHRA and YSYEKL. In nucleotides, the CDR3 is TGCGCCAGCAGCCAAGAGGTAACGTCGGGAAGGGGGCCCCAGCATTTT. Its translation: CASSQEVTSGRGPQHF.

The rearrangement uses TRBV11-2 and TRBJ2-3, with TRBD1 as a possible D gene (6 bases). V was pared by 5 bases and J by 0 bases, with 15 bases between. Germline loops: CDR1 SGHAT, CDR2 FQNNGV. CDR3 length: 16 amino acids. CDR3 coding DNA: TGTGCCAGCAGCCTAATTAACAGGGTTAGCACAGATACGCAGTATTTT. Amino acid sequence: CASSLINRVSTDTQYF.

The chain combines TRBV5-4 with TRBJ2-1; D not resolved. Germline loops: CDR1 SGHNT, CDR2 YYREEE (reference sequence). Between the trimmed V and J ends, which lost 2 bases and 3 bases, there was a span of 12 bases. CDR3 length: 15 residues. The CDR3 here is CASSFDSGSYNEQFF. The CDR3 DNA reads as TGTGCCAGCAGCTTTGACTCGGGCAGCTACAATGAGCAGTTCTTC.

CDR3 coding DNA: TGCGCCAGCAGCTTGGAGGGGAGCCACAATGAGCAGTTCTTC. It specifies CASSLEGSHNEQFF. The rearrangement uses TRBV5-1 and TRBJ2-1; D might be TRBD1 or TRBD2, each matching 5 bases. Trimming took 0 bases from V and 5 from J, leaving 9 bases between them. CDR3 size: 14 residues. The germline V gene encodes CDR1 SGHRS and CDR2 YFSETQ.

The chain recombines TRBV7-9 with TRBJ2-1; unclear D gene. The CDR3 contains 12 residues. V was clipped by 7 bases and J by 8 bases, with 12 bases between them. Germline V lookup: CDR1 SEHNR, CDR2 FQNEAQ (reference sequence). In DNA, the CDR3 is TGTGCCAGCACCCTGACTCGGGATGAGCAGTTCTTC. It encodes CASTLTRDEQFF. The full variable domain, in which reference TRBV7-9 and TRBJ2-1 provide the parts outside the CDR3, is DTGVSQNPRHKITKRGQNVTFRCDPISEHNRLYWYRQTLGQGPEFLTYFQNEAQLEKSRLLSDRFSAERPKGSFSTLEIQRTEQGDSAMYLCASTLTRDEQFFGPGTRLTVL.

The chain joins TRBV7-2 to TRBJ2-7; D unclear. Per the germline V gene, CDR1 is SGHTA and CDR2 is FQGNSA. CDR3 length: 15 residues. V lost 1 base and J lost 2, with 12 bases in between. The chain's CDR3 is CASSLEAWSTYEQYF. The CDR3 DNA reads TGTGCCAGCAGCTTAGAGGCTTGGAGTACCTACGAGCAGTACTTC.

This chain joins TRBV20-1 and TRBJ2-7; D call uncertain. CDR3 length: 11 amino acids. Per the germline V gene, CDR1 is DFQATT and CDR2 is SNEGSKA (reference sequence). The CDR3 nucleotides read TGCAGCGTCGGACCCCACTACGAGCAGTACTTC. As protein: CSVGPHYEQYF.

This chain joins TRBV4-1 and TRBJ2-7; 9 nucleotides agree with TRBD2. CDR3 size: 15 residues. Germline CDR1 and CDR2: MGHRA and YSYEKL. With 6 bases clipped from V and 2 bases from J, the junction kept 8 bases outside the gene matches. In nucleotides, the CDR3 is TGCGCCAGCAGGTATTTAGCGGGGGAGGCCTACGAGCAGTACTTC. It codes for CASRYLAGEAYEQYF.

The chain is built from TRBV6-5 and TRBJ1-1; no firm D call. Looked up from germline, CDR1 is MNHEY and CDR2 is SVGAGI. V was shortened by 3 bases and J by 2 bases, with 10 bases between the two germline ends. The CDR3 spans 14 residues. The CDR3 bases are TGTGCCAGCAGTTATAGGGTGGGAAACACTGAAGCTTTCTTT. Its translation: CASSYRVGNTEAFF.

The chain couples TRBV6-5 to TRBJ2-2; no firm D call. V was shortened by 0 bases and J by 5 bases, with 10 bases between the two germline ends. The V gene's germline CDR1 is MNHEY and CDR2 SVGAGI. The CDR3 runs 15 residues. In DNA, the CDR3 is TGTGCCAGCAGTTACTCCCCCAGGTCTACCGGGGAGCTGTTTTTT. Its protein product is CASSYSPRSTGELFF.

The chain has TRBV7-8 and TRBJ2-7; TRBD1 matches 8 bases. The CDR3 extends over 14 amino acids. The V gene's germline CDR1 is SGHVS and CDR2 FQNEAQ. The trim removed 3 bases at V and 2 bases at J, leaving 3 bases unmatched. This CDR3 reads CASSFRDRTYEQYF. CDR3 DNA sequence: TGTGCCAGCAGCTTCCGGGACAGGACCTACGAGCAGTACTTC.

The chain has TRBV5-1 and TRBJ2-1; 8 nucleotides match TRBD1. This CDR3 has 15 amino acids. Losses at the gene ends were 4 bases for V and 5 bases for J; bases not matched to a gene: 8. Germline loops: CDR1 SGHRS, CDR2 YFSETQ. For the CDR3, the DNA is TGCGCCAGCAGCCCGAAGACAGGGGTGAACAATGAGCAGTTCTTC. Residues: CASSPKTGVNNEQFF.

V and J are TRBV28 and TRBJ2-7, with 7 bases that match TRBD1. This CDR3 region has 13 residues. Looked up from germline, CDR1 is MDHEN and CDR2 is SYDVKM. The ends lost 6 bases at V and 3 bases at J; junction bases unmatched: 5. The CDR3 DNA follows: TGTGCCAGCAGGGGGCAGGGGGACTACGAGCAGTACTTC. The encoded protein is CASRGQGDYEQYF.

The rearrangement joins TRBV19 to TRBJ2-1; D perhaps matches TRBD2 (6 bases). V was clipped by 7 bases and J by 6 bases, with 13 bases between them. CDR3 length: 13 residues. CDR1 and CDR2 (germline): LNHDA, SQIVND (reference sequence). CDR3 sequence: CASTPLASNEQFF. The DNA for the CDR3 is TGTGCCAGTACCCCACTAGCTTCCAATGAGCAGTTCTTC.

The genes are TRBV6-5 and TRBJ1-2, with no clear D. Germline V lookup: CDR1 MNHEY, CDR2 SVGAGI. The CDR3 runs 14 residues. The V and J ends lost 1 base and 4 bases respectively, with 10 bases between them. The CDR3 loop reads CASSYLGRAYGYTF. The CDR3 region has the DNA TGTGCCAGCAGTTACTTGGGTAGAGCCTATGGCTACACCTTC.

This clone was detected a few times. The V call is TRBV6-6, the J call TRBJ1-1; no reliable D call. CDR1 is MNHNY, CDR2 SVGAGI, per germline (reference sequence). V was pared by 5 bases and J by 0 bases, with 10 bases between. The CDR3 consists of 14 residues. The CDR3 region is CASSIPGMNTEAFF. The CDR3 DNA is TGTGCCAGCAGTATTCCTGGGATGAACACTGAAGCTTTCTTT.

DNA of the CDR3: TGTGCCACCAGCAGCCCGGACAGGGGAGTAGTAGGCTATGGCTACACCTTC. It specifies CATSSPDRGVVGYGYTF. V gene TRBV15 combines with J gene TRBJ1-2, with TRBD1 matching 9 bases. Germline-derived CDR1 and CDR2 are LNHNV and YYDKDF (reference sequence). Germline trimming cut 3 bases from V and 4 bases from J; bases unmatched to any gene: 12. The length of the CDR3 is 17 residues.

This chain links TRBV7-9 with TRBJ2-7, with 10 bases lining up with TRBD2. V lost 1 base, J lost 3 bases, and 12 bases stayed unmatched. The CDR3 has 18 residues. In germline, CDR1 is SEHNR, CDR2 FQNEAQ (reference sequence). The chain's CDR3 is CASSLVGSGLAVIYEQYF. CDR3 bases: TGTGCCAGCAGCTTAGTAGGCTCCGGACTAGCGGTAATCTACGAGCAGTACTTC.

V and J are TRBV18 and TRBJ1-2; TRBD1 agrees at 11 bases. Trimming removed 2 bases from V and 4 bases from J; junction bases left unmatched: 6. Germline V lookup: CDR1 KGHSH, CDR2 LQKENI. CDR3 length: 16 amino acids. CDR3 protein: CASSPGQGAWGYGYTF. CDR3 DNA sequence: TGTGCCAGCTCACCAGGACAGGGGGCCTGGGGCTATGGCTACACCTTC.

This clone was detected only once. J is TRBJ2-1 and V is TRBV5-6; D is possibly TRBD2 (6 bases). With 1 base removed from V and 7 bases from J, the gap between germline ends came to 15 bases. Per germline, CDR1 SGHDT and CDR2 YYEEEE. CDR3 length equals 15 residues. The CDR3 DNA is TGTGCCAGCAGCTTGATAGCGGAGCCGCGAAATGAGCAGTTCTTC. This encodes CASSLIAEPRNEQFF.

The chain has TRBV13 and TRBJ2-7, with D maybe TRBD2 (6 bases). The CDR3 spans 13 residues. Trimming left V 4 bases short and J 6 bases short, with 13 bases between. Per the germline V gene, CDR1 is PRHDT and CDR2 is FYEKMQ (reference sequence). CDR3 amino acids: CASSSRGGTEQYF. The DNA for the CDR3 is TGTGCCAGCAGCTCGCGTGGCGGGACCGAGCAGTACTTC.

The rearrangement joins TRBV5-1 to TRBJ2-3, with 7 bases identical to TRBD2. CDR1 is SGHRS, CDR2 YFSETQ, per germline. This CDR3 is built from 15 residues. V shed 1 base and J 4 bases; nucleotides not matched to a gene: 6. The CDR3 spells CASSLFGTTADTQYF. The CDR3 nucleotides are TGCGCCAGCAGCTTGTTCGGGACTACCGCAGATACGCAGTATTTT.

The CDR3 DNA reads TGTGCCAGCAGTTCGGGCTTCCTCTACGAGCAGTACTTC. This codes for CASSSGFLYEQYF. The chain couples TRBV28 to TRBJ2-7; no clear D gene. This CDR3 spans 13 amino acids. V was cut by 4 bases and J by 3 bases, with 10 bases left in between. Per the germline V gene, CDR1 is MDHEN and CDR2 is SYDVKM.